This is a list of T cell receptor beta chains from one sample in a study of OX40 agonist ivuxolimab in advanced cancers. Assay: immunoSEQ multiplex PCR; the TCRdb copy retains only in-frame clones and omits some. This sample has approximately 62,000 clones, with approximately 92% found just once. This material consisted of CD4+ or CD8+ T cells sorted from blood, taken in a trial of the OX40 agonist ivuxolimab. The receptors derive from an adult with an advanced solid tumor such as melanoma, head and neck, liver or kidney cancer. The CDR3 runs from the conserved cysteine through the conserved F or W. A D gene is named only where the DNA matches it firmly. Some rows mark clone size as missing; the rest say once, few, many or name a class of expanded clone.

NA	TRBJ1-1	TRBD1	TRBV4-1	CASSHGQANTEAFF	TGCGCCAGCAGCCATGGACAGGCGAACACTGAAGCTTTCTTT
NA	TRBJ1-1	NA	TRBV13	CASSLGARAPEAFF	TGTGCCAGCAGCTTAGGCGCCAGGGCCCCTGAAGCTTTCTTT
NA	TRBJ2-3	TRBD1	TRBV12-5	CASALYGQGKSTDTQYF	TGTGCTAGTGCCCTTTATGGACAGGGCAAGAGCACAGATACGCAGTATTTT
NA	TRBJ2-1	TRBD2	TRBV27	CASSPGTSAYNEQFF	TGTGCCAGCAGCCCTGGGACTAGCGCATACAATGAGCAGTTCTTC
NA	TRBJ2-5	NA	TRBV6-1	CASSERGGVPRGKETQYF	TGTGCCAGCAGTGAAAGAGGTGGGGTCCCTCGGGGAAAAGAGACCCAGTACTTC
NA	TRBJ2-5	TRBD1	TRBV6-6	CASSPQGASETQYF	TGTGCCAGCAGCCCACAGGGGGCGTCAGAGACCCAGTACTTC
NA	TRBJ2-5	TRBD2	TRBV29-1	CSVDGLAGVQETQYF	TGCAGCGTTGACGGACTAGCGGGAGTACAAGAGACCCAGTACTTC
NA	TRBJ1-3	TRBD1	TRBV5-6	CASSPTGGFSGNTIYF	TGTGCCAGCAGCCCGACAGGGGGCTTCTCTGGAAACACCATATATTTT
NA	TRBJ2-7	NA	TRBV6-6	CASSPGVGEQYF	TGTGCCAGCAGTCCTGGAGTGGGCGAGCAGTACTTC
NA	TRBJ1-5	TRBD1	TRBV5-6	CASSITGAAQPQHF	TGTGCCAGCAGCATCACAGGGGCGGCTCAGCCCCAGCATTTT
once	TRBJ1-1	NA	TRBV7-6	CASSLIPKDTEAFF	TGTGCCAGCAGCTTAATTCCAAAGGACACTGAAGCTTTCTTT
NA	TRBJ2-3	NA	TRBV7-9	CASSGGRLTDTQYF	TGTGCCAGCAGCGGGGGGCGTCTGACAGATACGCAGTATTTT
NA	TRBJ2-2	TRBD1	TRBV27	CASSPSGTGVAGELFF	TGTGCCAGCAGTCCGTCCGGGACAGGGGTCGCCGGGGAGCTGTTTTTT
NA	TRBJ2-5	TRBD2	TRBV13	CASSLALESGRAGETQYF	TGTGCCAGCAGCTTAGCGCTAGAGAGCGGGAGGGCGGGAGAGACCCAGTACTTC
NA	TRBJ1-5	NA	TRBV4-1	CASSQHGGGQPQHF	TGCGCCAGCAGCCAACACGGGGGCGGACAGCCCCAGCATTTT
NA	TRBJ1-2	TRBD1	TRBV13	CASSPGTGTNYGYTF	TGTGCCAGCAGCCCGGGGACAGGAACCAACTATGGCTACACCTTC
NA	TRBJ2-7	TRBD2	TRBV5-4	CASRDAGGPSYEQYF	TGTGCCAGCAGAGATGCGGGGGGGCCTTCCTACGAGCAGTACTTC
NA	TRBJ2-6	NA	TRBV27	CASSLSPLLSGANVLTF	TGTGCCAGCAGTTTATCCCCTTTATTGTCTGGGGCCAACGTCCTGACTTTC
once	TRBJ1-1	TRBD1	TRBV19	CASSILTGQGVTEAFF	TGTGCCAGTAGTATTTTGACGGGACAGGGTGTGACTGAAGCTTTCTTT
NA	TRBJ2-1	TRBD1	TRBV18	CASSPPSDRVAYNEQFF	TGTGCCAGCTCACCCCCCTCGGACAGGGTCGCCTACAATGAGCAGTTCTTC
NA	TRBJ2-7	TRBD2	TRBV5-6	CASSLGTSRYEQYF	TGTGCCAGCAGCTTGGGGACTAGCAGGTACGAGCAGTACTTC
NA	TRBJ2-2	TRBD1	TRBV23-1	CAISGGHTGELFF	TGCGCCATTTCAGGGGGCCACACCGGGGAGCTGTTCTTT